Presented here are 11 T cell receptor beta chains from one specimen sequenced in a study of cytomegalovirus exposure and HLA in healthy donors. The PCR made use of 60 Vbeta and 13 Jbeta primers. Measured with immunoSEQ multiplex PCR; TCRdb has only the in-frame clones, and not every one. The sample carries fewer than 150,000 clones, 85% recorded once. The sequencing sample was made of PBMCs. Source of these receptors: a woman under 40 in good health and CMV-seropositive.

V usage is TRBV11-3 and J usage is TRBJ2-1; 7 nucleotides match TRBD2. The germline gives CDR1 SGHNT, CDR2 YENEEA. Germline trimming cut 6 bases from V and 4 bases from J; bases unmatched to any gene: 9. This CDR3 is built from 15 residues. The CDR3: CASSPGWGGYNEQFF. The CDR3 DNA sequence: TGTGCCAGCAGTCCCGGTTGGGGAGGGTACAATGAGCAGTTCTTC.

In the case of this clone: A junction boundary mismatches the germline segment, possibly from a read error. CDR3 in DNA: TGTTCCAGCAGCGATGAACAGGTTAAGCAGTACTTC. It specifies CSSSDEQVKQYF. The chain employs TRBV7-9 and TRBJ2-7; D perhaps matches TRBD1 (5 bases). CDR3 length: 12 residues. Looked up from germline, CDR1 is SEHNR and CDR2 is FQNEAQ (reference sequence). The full variable domain, with the rest looked up from reference TRBV7-9 and TRBJ2-7, is DTGVSQNPRHKITKRGQNVTFRCDPISEHNRLYWYRQTLGQGPEFLTYFQNEAQLEKSRLLSDRFSAERPKGSFSTLEIQRTEQGDSAMYLCSSSDEQVKQYFGPGTRLTVT.

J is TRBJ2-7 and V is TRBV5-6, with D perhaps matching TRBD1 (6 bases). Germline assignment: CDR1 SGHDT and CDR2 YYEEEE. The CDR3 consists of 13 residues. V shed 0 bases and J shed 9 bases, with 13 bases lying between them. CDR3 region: CASSLGGRGGQYF. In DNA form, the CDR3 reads TGTGCCAGCAGCTTGGGGGGCAGGGGTGGGCAGTACTTC.

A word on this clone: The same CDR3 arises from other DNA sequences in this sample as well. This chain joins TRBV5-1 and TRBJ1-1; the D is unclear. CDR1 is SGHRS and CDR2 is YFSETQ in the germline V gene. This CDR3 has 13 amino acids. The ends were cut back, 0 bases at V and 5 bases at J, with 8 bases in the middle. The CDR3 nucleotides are TGCGCCAGCAGCTTGGAGGGAGCAACTGAAGCTTTCTTT. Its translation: CASSLEGATEAFF.

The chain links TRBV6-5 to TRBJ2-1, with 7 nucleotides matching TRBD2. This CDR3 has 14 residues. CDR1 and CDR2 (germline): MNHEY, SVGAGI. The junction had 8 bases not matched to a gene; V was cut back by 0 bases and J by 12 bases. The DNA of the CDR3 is TGTGCCAGCAGTTACTCGTGGCGGGAGAGGTTGCAGTTCTTC. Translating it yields CASSYSWRERLQFF.

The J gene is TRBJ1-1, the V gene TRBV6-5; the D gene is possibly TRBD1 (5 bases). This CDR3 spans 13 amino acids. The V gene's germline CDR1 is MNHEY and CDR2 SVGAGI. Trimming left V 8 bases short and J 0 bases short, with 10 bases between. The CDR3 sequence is CASHRGVNTEAFF. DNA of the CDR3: TGTGCCAGCCACCGGGGGGTGAACACTGAAGCTTTCTTT.

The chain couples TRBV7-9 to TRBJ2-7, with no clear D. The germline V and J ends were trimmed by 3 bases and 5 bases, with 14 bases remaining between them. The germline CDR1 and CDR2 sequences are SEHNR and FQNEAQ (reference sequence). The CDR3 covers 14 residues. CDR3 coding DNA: TGTGCCAGCAGCTTTCGCCTCTATGAGAACGAGCAGTACTTC. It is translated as CASSFRLYENEQYF. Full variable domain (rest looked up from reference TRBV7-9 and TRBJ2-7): DTGVSQNPRHKITKRGQNVTFRCDPISEHNRLYWYRQTLGQGPEFLTYFQNEAQLEKSRLLSDRFSAERPKGSFSTLEIQRTEQGDSAMYLCASSFRLYENEQYFGPGTRLTVT.

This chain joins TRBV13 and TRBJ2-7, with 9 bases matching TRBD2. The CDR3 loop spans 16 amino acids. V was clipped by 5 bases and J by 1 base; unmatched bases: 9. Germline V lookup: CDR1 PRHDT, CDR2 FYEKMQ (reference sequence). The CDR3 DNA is TGTGCCAGCAGCCTTCACCCCCTAGCGGGGTCCTACGAGCAGTACTTC. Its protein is CASSLHPLAGSYEQYF.

CDR3 coding DNA: TGTGCCAGCAGTTTATACAGGCCCCTTTACAATGAGCAGTTCTTC. It is translated as CASSLYRPLYNEQFF. The chain has TRBV27 and TRBJ2-1; maybe TRBD1 (5 bases). V was pared by 1 base and J by 4 bases, with 11 bases between. Germline V gene lookup returns CDR1 MNHEY and CDR2 SMNVEV (reference sequence). The CDR3 has 15 amino acids.

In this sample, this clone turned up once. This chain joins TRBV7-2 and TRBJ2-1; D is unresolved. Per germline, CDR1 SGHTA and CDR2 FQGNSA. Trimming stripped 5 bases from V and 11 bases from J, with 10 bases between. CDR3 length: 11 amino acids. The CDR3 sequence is CASSPLVQQFF. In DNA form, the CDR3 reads TGTGCCAGCAGCCCCCTCGTTCAGCAGTTCTTC.

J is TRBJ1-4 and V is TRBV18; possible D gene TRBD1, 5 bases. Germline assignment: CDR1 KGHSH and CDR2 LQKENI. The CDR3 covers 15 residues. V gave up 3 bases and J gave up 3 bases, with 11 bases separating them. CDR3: CASSPSGKANEKLFF. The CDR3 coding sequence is TGTGCCAGCTCACCTTCAGGGAAAGCTAATGAAAAACTGTTTTTT.